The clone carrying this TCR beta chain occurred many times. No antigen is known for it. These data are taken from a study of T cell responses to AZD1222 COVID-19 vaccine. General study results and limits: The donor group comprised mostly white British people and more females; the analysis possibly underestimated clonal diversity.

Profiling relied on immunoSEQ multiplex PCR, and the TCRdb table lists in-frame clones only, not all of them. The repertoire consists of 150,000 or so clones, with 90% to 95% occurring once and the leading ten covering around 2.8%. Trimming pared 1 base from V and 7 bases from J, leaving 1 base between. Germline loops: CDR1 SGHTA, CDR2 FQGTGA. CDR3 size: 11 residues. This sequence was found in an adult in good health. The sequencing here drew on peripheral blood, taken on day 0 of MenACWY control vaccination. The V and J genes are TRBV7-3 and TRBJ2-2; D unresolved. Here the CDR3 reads CASSLSGELFF. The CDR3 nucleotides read TGTGCCAGCAGCTTAAGCGGGGAGCTGTTTTTT.